The following is a T cell receptor (beta chain) sequence with its context. TEMRA cells were FACS-enriched, while CD8+ and CD4+ T cells were negatively isolated. The sample originates from a study of CD8 T cells in Susac syndrome. An input of roughly 0.45 to 1 ug of RNA was subjected to reverse transcription using random hexamers. Using its own MiXCR run on the immunoSEQ multiplex PCR reads, TCRdb lists one record per CDR3 protein. The sample comprises some 96,000 distinct CDR3 sequences, about 95% of which are singletons, and about 0.3% rests with the top ten. CDR1 LGHDT and CDR2 YNNKEL come from the germline V gene (reference sequence). V lost 0 bases and J 7 bases, leaving 17 bases between the germline ends. This CDR3 has 16 amino acids.

This sequence was found in a human donor with Susac syndrome. The sequencing input was CD4+ T cells from PBMCs. J is TRBJ2-3 and V is TRBV3-1; D call uncertain. The CDR3 DNA sequence: TGTGCCAGCAGCCAAGATTCGGAGACAATCCGCTATACGCAGTATTTT. Protein product: CASSQDSETIRYTQYF.